The 11 T cell receptor beta chains in this list originate from one sample, sequenced in a study of T cell responses to AZD1222 COVID-19 vaccine. Clones were sequenced by immunoSEQ multiplex PCR, and TCRdb holds only the in-frame ones, with some missing. Of around 90,000 clones in the sample, 86% are singletons; the top ten hold approximately 6.8%. This specimen consisted of peripheral blood, obtained on day 0 of AZD1222 vaccination. Every receptor here comes from an adult in good health.

The V and J genes are TRBV18 and TRBJ2-1; D uncertain. CDR1 is KGHSH and CDR2 is LQKENI in the germline V gene. The CDR3 has 13 residues. The V end was cut by 3 bases, the J end by 7 bases, with 10 bases between. The CDR3 DNA reads as TGTGCCAGCTCACCCCCCGCGGTGAATGAGCAGTTCTTC. Translated, it gives CASSPPAVNEQFF. Together with reference TRBV18 and TRBJ2-1, the CDR3 gives the full variable domain: NAGVMQNPRHLVRRRGQEARLRCSPMKGHSHVYWYRQLPEEGLKFMVYLQKENIIDESGMPKERFSAEFPKEGPSILRIQQVVRGDSAAYFCASSPPAVNEQFFGPGTRLTVL.

This clone has only a few counts. This rearrangement joins TRBV30 to TRBJ2-7; 12 bases are a match to TRBD2. V dropped 0 bases and J dropped 1; count of bases not matched to a gene: 7. The CDR3 totals 17 residues. The germline gives CDR1 GTSNPN, CDR2 SVGIG (reference sequence). As DNA, the CDR3 is TGTGCCTGGAGTGTGGCTAGCGGGAGGGGTAGGTCCTACGAGCAGTACTTC. Protein sequence: CAWSVASGRGRSYEQYF.

The chain recombines TRBV7-3 with TRBJ2-1; D is tentatively TRBD1 or TRBD2 (5 bases each). There are 13 residues in the CDR3. In germline, CDR1 is SGHTA, CDR2 FQGTGA. Trimming removed 5 bases from V and 5 bases from J, with 10 bases in between. CDR3 residues: CASSPGTNNEQFF. CDR3 nucleotide sequence: TGTGCCAGCAGCCCCGGGACCAACAATGAGCAGTTCTTC.

This chain links TRBV9 with TRBJ1-3; the D is unclear. The CDR3 loop spans 12 amino acids. V lost 4 bases and J 4 bases, leaving 6 bases between the germline ends. Per the germline V gene, CDR1 is SGDLS and CDR2 is YYNGEE. Here the CDR3 reads CASSYGGNTIYF. The DNA for the CDR3 is TGTGCCAGCAGCTATGGAGGAAACACCATATATTTT. The full variable domain, completed using reference TRBV9 and TRBJ1-3, is DSGVTQTPKHLITATGQRVTLRCSPRSGDLSVYWYQQSLDQGLQFLIQYYNGEERAKGNILERFSAQQFPDLHSELNLSSLELGDSALYFCASSYGGNTIYFGEGSWLTVV.

In DNA form, the CDR3 reads TGTGCCAGCAGCCCCCGACTAGAAAGCACAGATACGCAGTATTTT. This translates into CASSPRLESTDTQYF. This chain uses TRBV7-3 with TRBJ2-3; D perhaps matches TRBD2 (6 bases). The CDR3 extends over 15 amino acids. Trimming took off 5 bases at V and 0 bases at J, with 12 bases between the two ends. Germline values: CDR1 SGHTA, CDR2 FQGTGA.

The CDR3 nucleotides read TGCGCCAGCAGCCCGGGGGACAGGGGGCTGGCCGGGGAGCTGTTTTTT. This encodes CASSPGDRGLAGELFF. The chain uses TRBV5-1 and TRBJ2-2; 12 nucleotides agree with TRBD1. V dropped 4 bases and J dropped 6; count of bases not matched to a gene: 7. Looked up from germline, CDR1 is SGHRS and CDR2 is YFSETQ. This CDR3 contains 16 residues.

There are many counts of this clone. The gene calls are TRBV18 and TRBJ1-1, with 8 bases matching TRBD1. V trimming: 0 bases; J trimming: 10 bases; junction bases outside the gene matches: 7. This CDR3 region has 14 residues. CDR1 is KGHSH and CDR2 is LQKENI in the germline V gene. This chain's CDR3 is CASSPPPTGEVAFF. In DNA form, the CDR3 reads TGTGCCAGCTCACCACCTCCGACAGGGGAGGTAGCTTTCTTT. The full variable domain, in which reference TRBV18 and TRBJ1-1 provide the parts outside the CDR3, is NAGVMQNPRHLVRRRGQEARLRCSPMKGHSHVYWYRQLPEEGLKFMVYLQKENIIDESGMPKERFSAEFPKEGPSILRIQQVVRGDSAAYFCASSPPPTGEVAFFGQGTRLTVV.

The genes are TRBV7-9 and TRBJ2-5, with 11 positions matching TRBD2. This CDR3 spans 15 amino acids. Trimming at V came to 1 base and at J to 5 bases, leaving 3 bases not matched to a gene. CDR1 is SEHNR, CDR2 FQNEAQ, per germline (reference sequence). The CDR3 DNA reads as TGTGCCAGCAGCTTAGATCTAGCGGGAGGCGAGACCCAGTACTTC. Protein product: CASSLDLAGGETQYF.

This clone was picked up one time. One junction end does not reproduce the germline sequence, and a read error may be involved. The chain joins TRBV4-1 to TRBJ2-7; D not resolved. Germline CDR1 MGHRA, CDR2 YSYEKL. The length of the CDR3 is 16 residues. In DNA, the CDR3 is TGCGCCAGCACCCAAGGCACCGGCAGGAGCTCCTACGAGCAGTACTTC. Residues: CASTQGTGRSSYEQYF.

The V call is TRBV9, the J call TRBJ2-4; TRBD1 matches at 11 bases. CDR1 is SGDLS, CDR2 YYNGEE, per germline. V lost 4 bases to trimming and J lost 8 bases; unmatched junction nucleotides: 5. The CDR3 is 14 amino acids. In DNA, the CDR3 is TGTGCCAGCAGCAAAGGACAGGGGGCTTACATTCAGTACTTC. Translating it yields CASSKGQGAYIQYF.

For this clone: One end of the junction does not line up with germline, which may come from a read error. The rearrangement links TRBV7-2 to TRBJ2-1; TRBD2 matches 11 bases. The CDR3 is made up of 14 amino acids. Germline loops: CDR1 SGHTA, CDR2 FQGNSA. CDR3 protein: CASTLAGGDNEQFF. CDR3 coding DNA: TGTGCCAGCACCTTAGCGGGAGGGGACAATGAGCAGTTCTTC.